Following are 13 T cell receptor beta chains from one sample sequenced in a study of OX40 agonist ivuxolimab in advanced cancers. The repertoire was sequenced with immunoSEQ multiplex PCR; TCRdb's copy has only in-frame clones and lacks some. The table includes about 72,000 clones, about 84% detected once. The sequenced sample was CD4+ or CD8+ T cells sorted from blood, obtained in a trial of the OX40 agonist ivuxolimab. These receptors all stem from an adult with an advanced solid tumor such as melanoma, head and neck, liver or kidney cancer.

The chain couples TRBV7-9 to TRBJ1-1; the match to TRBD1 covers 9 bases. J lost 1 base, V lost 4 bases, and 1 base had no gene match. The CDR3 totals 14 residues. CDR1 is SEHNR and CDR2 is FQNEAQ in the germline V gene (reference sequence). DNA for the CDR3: TGTGCCAGCAGCTCGGGACAGGGGAACACTGAAGCTTTCTTT. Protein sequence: CASSSGQGNTEAFF.

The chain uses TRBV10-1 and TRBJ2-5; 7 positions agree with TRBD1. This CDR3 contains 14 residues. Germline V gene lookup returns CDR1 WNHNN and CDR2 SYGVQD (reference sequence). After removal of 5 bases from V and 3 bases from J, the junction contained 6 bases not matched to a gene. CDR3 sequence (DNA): TGCGCCAGCAGTTCTGGACAGGCCGAAGAGACCCAGTACTTC. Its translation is CASSSGQAEETQYF.

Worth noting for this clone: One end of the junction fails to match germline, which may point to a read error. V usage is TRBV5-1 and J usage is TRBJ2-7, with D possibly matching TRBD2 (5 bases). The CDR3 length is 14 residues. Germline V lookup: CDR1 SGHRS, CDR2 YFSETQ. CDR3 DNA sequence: TGCGCCAGCAGCTTGGAACCGGGGAAGGGTGAGCCGTACTTC. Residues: CASSLEPGKGEPYF. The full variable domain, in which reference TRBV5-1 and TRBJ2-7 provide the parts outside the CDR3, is KAGVTQTPRYLIKTRGQQVTLSCSPISGHRSVSWYQQTPGQGLQFLFEYFSETQRNKGNFPGRFSGRQFSNSRSEMNVSTLELGDSALYLCASSLEPGKGEPYFGPGTRLTVT.

This chain's CDR3 is CASSPLRTESDGYTF. The CDR3 region has the DNA TGTGCCAGCAGTCCCCTCCGGACAGAGAGCGATGGCTACACCTTC. This chain links TRBV28 with TRBJ1-2; TRBD1 might be the D (6 bases). The germline V gene has CDR1 MDHEN and CDR2 SYDVKM. The germline V and J ends were trimmed by 5 bases and 6 bases, with 19 bases remaining between them. The CDR3 sequence is 15 residues long.

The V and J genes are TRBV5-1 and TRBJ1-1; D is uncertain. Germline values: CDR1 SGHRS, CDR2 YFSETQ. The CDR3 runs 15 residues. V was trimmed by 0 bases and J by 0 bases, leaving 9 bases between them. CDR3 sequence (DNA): TGCGCCAGCAGCTTGGTTGGCAGATTGAACACTGAAGCTTTCTTT. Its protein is CASSLVGRLNTEAFF.

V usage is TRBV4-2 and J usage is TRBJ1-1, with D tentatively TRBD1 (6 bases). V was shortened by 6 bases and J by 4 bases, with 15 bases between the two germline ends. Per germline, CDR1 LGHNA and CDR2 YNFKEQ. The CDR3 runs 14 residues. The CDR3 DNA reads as TGTGCCAGCAGGGTAAGACAGGATGGCACTGAAGCTTTCTTT. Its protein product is CASRVRQDGTEAFF.

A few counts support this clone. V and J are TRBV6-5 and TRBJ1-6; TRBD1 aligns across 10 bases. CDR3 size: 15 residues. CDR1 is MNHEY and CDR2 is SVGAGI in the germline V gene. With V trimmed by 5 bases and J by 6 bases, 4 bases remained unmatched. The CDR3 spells CASSGGTGANSPLHF. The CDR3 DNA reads TGTGCCAGCAGTGGGGGGACAGGGGCTAATTCACCCCTCCACTTT.

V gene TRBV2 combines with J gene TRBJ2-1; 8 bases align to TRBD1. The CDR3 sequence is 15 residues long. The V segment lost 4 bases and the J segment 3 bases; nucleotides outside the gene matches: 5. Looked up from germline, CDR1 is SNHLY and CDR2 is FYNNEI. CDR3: CASSARQGFYNEQFF. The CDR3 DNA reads TGTGCCAGCAGTGCACGACAGGGGTTCTACAATGAGCAGTTCTTC.

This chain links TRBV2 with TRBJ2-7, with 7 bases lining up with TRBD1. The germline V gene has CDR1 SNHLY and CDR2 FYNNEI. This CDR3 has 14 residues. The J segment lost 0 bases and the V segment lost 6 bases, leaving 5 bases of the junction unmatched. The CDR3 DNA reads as TGTGCCAGCAGCGCCGGGACAGTCTCCTACGAGCAGTACTTC. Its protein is CASSAGTVSYEQYF. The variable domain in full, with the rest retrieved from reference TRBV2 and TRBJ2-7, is EPEVTQTPSHQVTQMGQEVILRCVPISNHLYFYWYRQILGQKVEFLVSFYNNEISEKSEIFDDQFSVERPDGSNFTLKIRSTKLEDSAMYFCASSAGTVSYEQYFGPGTRLTVT.

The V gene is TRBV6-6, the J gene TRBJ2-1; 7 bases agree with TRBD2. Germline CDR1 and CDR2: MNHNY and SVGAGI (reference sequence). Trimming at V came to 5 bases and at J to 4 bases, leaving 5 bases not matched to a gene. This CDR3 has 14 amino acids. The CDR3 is CASSQAGPYNEQFF. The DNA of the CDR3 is TGTGCCAGCAGTCAAGCGGGGCCATACAATGAGCAGTTCTTC.

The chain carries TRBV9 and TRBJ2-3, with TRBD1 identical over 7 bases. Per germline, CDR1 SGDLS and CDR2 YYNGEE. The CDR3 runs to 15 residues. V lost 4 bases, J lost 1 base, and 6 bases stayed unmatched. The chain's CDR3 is CASSPGQAGTDTQYF. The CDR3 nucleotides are TGTGCCAGCAGCCCCGGACAGGCCGGCACAGATACGCAGTATTTT.

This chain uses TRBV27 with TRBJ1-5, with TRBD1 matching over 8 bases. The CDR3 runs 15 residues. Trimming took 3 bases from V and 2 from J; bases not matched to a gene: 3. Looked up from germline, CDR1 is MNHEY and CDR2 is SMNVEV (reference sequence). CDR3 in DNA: TGTGCCAGCAGTTTTGGACAGGGCGGCAATCAGCCCCAGCATTTT. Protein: CASSFGQGGNQPQHF.

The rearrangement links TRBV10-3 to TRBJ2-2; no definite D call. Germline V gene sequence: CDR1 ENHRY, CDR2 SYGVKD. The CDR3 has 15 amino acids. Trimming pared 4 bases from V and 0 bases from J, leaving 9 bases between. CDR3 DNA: TGTGCCATCAGTGGCTCACCGCCGAACACCGGGGAGCTGTTTTTT. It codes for CAISGSPPNTGELFF.